What follows is one T cell receptor (beta chain) and its context. These data originate in a study of brain metastases from non-small cell lung cancer. V gave up 7 bases and J gave up 0 bases; unmatched junction bases: 8. In germline, CDR1 is SQVTM, CDR2 ANQGSEA. The CDR3 spans 14 residues. Measured with immunoSEQ multiplex PCR; TCRdb has only the in-frame clones, and not every one. Of approximately 1,600 clones listed, roughly 76% are singletons. Source material: tumor-adjacent normal tissue. The V and J genes are TRBV29-1 and TRBJ2-5; 7 bases agree with TRBD1. The sequence derives from a donor at least 40 years old with non-small cell lung cancer. DNA for the CDR3: TGCAGCGCAGAGGACAGGTTGTACCAAGAGACCCAGTACTTC. Translated: CSAEDRLYQETQYF.